This T cell receptor (beta chain) originates from a study of PD-1 blockade in classical Hodgkin lymphoma. Study-wide results and limits: There remain no defined causes for the repertoire differences, which possibly reflect disease activity or prior therapy. Those achieving complete response showed baseline diversity like newly diagnosed patients.

The time point here: cycle 4 day 1 (C4D1), after less than 7 weeks of nivolumab. Each patient experienced a relapse that followed autologous stem cell transplantation, and brentuximab vedotin exposure varied. Clones were sequenced by immunoSEQ multiplex PCR, and TCRdb holds only the in-frame ones, with some missing. This repertoire shows 23,000 or so clones, about 85% found once; its top ten account for about an eighth. Comments on this clone: The antigen is undetermined.

From germline, CDR1 is SNHLY and CDR2 FYNNEI. CDR3 length: 15 amino acids. V lost 3 bases, J lost 3 bases, and 14 bases lay in between. Source: peripheral blood mononuclear cells (PBMCs), taken before the fourth cycle of nivolumab. The clonotype comes from a human donor with classical Hodgkin lymphoma. This chain connects TRBV2 to TRBJ1-1, with D uncertain. The CDR3, as DNA: TGTGCCAGCAGTGAGGCCAGCGGCCGTTACACTGAAGCTTTCTTT. Protein: CASSEASGRYTEAFF.